This T cell receptor beta chain was found in a study of radiotherapy plus CTLA-4 blockade in lung cancer. CDR3 length equals 11 residues. Unmatched junction bases numbered 1, after V lost 6 bases and J lost 8 bases. CDR1 DFQATT and CDR2 SNEGSKA come from the germline V gene (reference sequence). Study-wide results and limits: Expansion of tumor-derived TCR clones was observed in blood after radiotherapy plus ipilimumab.

As concerns this clone: Its antigen is unidentified.

Sequenced by immunoSEQ multiplex PCR; TCRdb stores in-frame clones only, minus some. This sample has approximately 98,000 clones, with 82% found just once. The chain has TRBV20-1 and TRBJ1-4; 9 bases map to TRBD1. The sequenced sample was peripheral blood, obtained from a patient treated with radiotherapy plus ipilimumab. The receptor's source is a human donor with non-small cell lung cancer who had a partial response to radiotherapy plus ipilimumab. The DNA of the CDR3 is TGCAGTGCCGGGACAGGGGAAAAACTGTTTTTT. Protein: CSAGTGEKLFF.